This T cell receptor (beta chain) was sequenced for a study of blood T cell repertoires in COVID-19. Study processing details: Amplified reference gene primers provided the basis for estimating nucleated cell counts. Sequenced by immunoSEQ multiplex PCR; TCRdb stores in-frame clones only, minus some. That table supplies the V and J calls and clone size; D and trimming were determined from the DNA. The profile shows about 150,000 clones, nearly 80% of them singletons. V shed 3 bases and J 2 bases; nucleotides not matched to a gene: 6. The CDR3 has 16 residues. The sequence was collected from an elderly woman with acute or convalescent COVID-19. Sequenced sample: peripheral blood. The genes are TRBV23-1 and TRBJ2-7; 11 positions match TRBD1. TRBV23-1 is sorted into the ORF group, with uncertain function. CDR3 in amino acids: CASSQGTGGLTYEQYF. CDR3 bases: TGCGCCAGCAGTCAGGGGACAGGGGGTTTAACCTACGAGCAGTACTTC.